This T cell receptor beta chain is drawn from a study of T cell responses to AZD1222 COVID-19 vaccine. General observations from the study: Clonal diversity was possibly underestimated, and white British individuals and females predominated among donors. Repertoires in all cases were sampled only once the peak T cell response had passed.

This clone was recorded many times. Its antigen is currently unknown. This CDR3 is built from 15 residues. Germline-derived CDR1 and CDR2 are SEHNR and FQNEAQ (reference sequence). The V end lost 4 bases, the J end lost 3 bases, and 13 bases lay between the germline ends. Here immunoSEQ multiplex PCR was the method, and the copy in TCRdb shows in-frame clones only, minus some. The sample lists around 94,000 clones, approximately 91% occurring once. This receptor was identified in an adult in good health. The V and J genes are TRBV7-9 and TRBJ2-1, with a tentative D call TRBD2 (5 bases). The input for sequencing was peripheral blood, taken on day 0 of AZD1222 vaccination. CDR3 amino acids: CASSSTNRGYNEQFF. The CDR3 DNA follows: TGTGCCAGCAGCTCCACCAATCGGGGCTACAATGAGCAGTTCTTC. The full variable domain, completed using reference TRBV7-9 and TRBJ2-1, is DTGVSQNPRHKITKRGQNVTFRCDPISEHNRLYWYRQTLGQGPEFLTYFQNEAQLEKSRLLSDRFSAERPKGSFSTLEIQRTEQGDSAMYLCASSSTNRGYNEQFFGPGTRLTVL.